This T cell receptor beta chain was obtained from a study of CD8 T cells in ankylosing spondylitis. This clonotype was picked up a small number of times. Its antigen is unknown. 5'-RACE, quantitative and with molecular barcodes, yielded the TCR beta libraries. TCRdb fed the 5' RACE reads into MiXCR, producing one record per CDR3 protein. The top ten clones hold about 0.92% of a sample with about 450,000 distinct CDR3 sequences, approximately 26% of them seen once. Points from the study as a whole: Blood from ankylosing spondylitis patients appeared to carry a characteristic roughly 8-variant TCR beta motif.

Trimming took off 2 bases at V and 1 base at J, with 14 bases between the two ends. This CDR3 is 17 amino acids long. Germline V CDR1 and CDR2: SGHAT, FQNNGV. The source of this sequence is a male donor with ankylosing spondylitis. The chain joins TRBV11-2 to TRBJ2-2; D perhaps matches TRBD1 (6 bases). Sequenced input: blood, either unsorted or a sorted T cell fraction (not recorded which). CDR3 protein: CASSLNRDTLNTGELFF. In DNA form, the CDR3 reads TGTGCCAGCAGCTTAAACAGGGATACACTGAACACCGGGGAGCTGTTTTTT.